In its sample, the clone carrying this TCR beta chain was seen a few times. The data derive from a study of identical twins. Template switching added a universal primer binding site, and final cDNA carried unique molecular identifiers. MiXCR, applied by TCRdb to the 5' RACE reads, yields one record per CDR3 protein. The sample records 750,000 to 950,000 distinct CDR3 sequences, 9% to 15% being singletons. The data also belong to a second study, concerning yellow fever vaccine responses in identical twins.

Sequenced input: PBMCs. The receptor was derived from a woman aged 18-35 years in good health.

Here the CDR3 DNA reads TGTGCCAGCAGCCAAAGCGACAGCCCTCCTTGGGGGTATAGCAATCAGCCCCAGCATTTT. It encodes CASSQSDSPPWGYSNQPQHF. This rearrangement joins TRBV3-1 to TRBJ1-5, with a weak D call TRBD1 (5 bases). From germline, CDR1 is LGHDT and CDR2 YNNKEL (reference sequence). This CDR3 comprises 20 residues. V was shortened by 2 bases and J by 0 bases, with 23 bases between the two germline ends.